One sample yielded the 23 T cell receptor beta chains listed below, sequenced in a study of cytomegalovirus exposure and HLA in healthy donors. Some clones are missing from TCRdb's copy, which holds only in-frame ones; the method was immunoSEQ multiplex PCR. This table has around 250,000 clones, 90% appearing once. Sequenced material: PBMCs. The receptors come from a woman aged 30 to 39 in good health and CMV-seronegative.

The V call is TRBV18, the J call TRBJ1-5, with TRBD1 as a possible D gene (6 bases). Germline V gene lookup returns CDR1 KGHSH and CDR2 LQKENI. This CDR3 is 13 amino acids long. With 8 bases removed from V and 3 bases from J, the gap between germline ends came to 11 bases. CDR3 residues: CASNRDNNQPQHF. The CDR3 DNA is TGTGCCAGCAACCGGGACAACAATCAGCCCCAGCATTTT.

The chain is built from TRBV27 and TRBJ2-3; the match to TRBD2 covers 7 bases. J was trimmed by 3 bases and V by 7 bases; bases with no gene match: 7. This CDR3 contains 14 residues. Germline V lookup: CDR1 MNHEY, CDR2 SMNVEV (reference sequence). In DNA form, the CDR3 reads TGTGCCAGCATGTCCGGACTAGGTACAGATACGCAGTATTTT. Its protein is CASMSGLGTDTQYF.

CDR3 loop: CASTKTRDTGELFF. Written as DNA, the CDR3 is TGTGCCAGCACCAAAACGCGGGACACCGGGGAGCTGTTTTTT. J is TRBJ2-2 and V is TRBV6-1, with a possible D match to TRBD2 (5 bases). This CDR3 contains 14 residues. Trimming removed 7 bases from V and 3 bases from J, with 12 bases in between. The germline gives CDR1 MNHNS, CDR2 SASEGT.

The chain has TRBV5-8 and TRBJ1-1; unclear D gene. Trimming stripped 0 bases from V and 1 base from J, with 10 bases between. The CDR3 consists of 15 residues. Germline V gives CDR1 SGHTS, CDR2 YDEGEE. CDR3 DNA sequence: TGTGCCAGCAGCTTGGGCGTCGGGCAGAACACTGAAGCTTTCTTT. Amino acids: CASSLGVGQNTEAFF.

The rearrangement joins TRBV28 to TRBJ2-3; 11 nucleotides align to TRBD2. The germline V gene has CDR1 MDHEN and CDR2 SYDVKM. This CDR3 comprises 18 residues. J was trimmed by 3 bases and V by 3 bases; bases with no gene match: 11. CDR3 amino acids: CASSLVPQTSGETDTQYF. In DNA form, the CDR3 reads TGTGCCAGCAGTTTGGTCCCCCAGACTAGCGGGGAAACAGATACGCAGTATTTT.

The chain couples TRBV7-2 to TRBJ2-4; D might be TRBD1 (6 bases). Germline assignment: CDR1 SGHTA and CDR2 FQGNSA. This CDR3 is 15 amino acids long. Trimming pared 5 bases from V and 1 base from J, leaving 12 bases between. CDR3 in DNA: TGTGCCAGCAGCCCGCCAGGGGCTGCCAAAAACATTCAGTACTTC. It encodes CASSPPGAAKNIQYF.

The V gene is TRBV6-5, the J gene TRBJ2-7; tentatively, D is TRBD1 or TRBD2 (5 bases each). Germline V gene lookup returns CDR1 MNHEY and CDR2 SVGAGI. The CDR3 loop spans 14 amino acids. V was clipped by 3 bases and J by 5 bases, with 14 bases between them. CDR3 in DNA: TGTGCCAGCAGTTATAAGACAGTCGGGAACGAGCAGTACTTC. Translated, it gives CASSYKTVGNEQYF.

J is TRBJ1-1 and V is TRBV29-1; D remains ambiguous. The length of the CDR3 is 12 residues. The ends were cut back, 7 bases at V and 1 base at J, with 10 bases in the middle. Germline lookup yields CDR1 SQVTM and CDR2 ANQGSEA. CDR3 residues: CSACRGNTEAFF. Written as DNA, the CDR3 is TGCAGCGCCTGCCGCGGGAACACTGAAGCTTTCTTT.

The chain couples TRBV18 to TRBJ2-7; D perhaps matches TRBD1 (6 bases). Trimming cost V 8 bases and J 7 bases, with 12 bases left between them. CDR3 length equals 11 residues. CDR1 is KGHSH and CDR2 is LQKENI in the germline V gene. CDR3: CASSTGIEQYF. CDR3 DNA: TGTGCCAGCAGTACAGGGATTGAGCAGTACTTC.

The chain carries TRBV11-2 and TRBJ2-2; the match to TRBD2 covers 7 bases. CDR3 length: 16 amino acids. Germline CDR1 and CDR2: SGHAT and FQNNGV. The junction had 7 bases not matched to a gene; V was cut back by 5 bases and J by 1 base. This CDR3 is CASSRWGRENTGELFF. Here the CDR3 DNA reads TGTGCCAGCAGCCGGTGGGGGAGGGAGAACACCGGGGAGCTGTTTTTT. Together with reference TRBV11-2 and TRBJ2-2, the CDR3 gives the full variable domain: EAGVAQSPRYKIIEKRQSVAFWCNPISGHATLYWYQQILGQGPKLLIQFQNNGVVDDSQLPKDRFSAERLKGVDSTLKIQPAKLEDSAVYLCASSRWGRENTGELFFGEGSRLTVL.

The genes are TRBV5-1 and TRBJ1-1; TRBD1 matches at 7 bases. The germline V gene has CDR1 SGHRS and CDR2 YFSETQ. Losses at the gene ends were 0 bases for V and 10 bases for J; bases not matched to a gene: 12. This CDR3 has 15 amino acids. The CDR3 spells CASSLEQGMSRVAFF. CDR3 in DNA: TGCGCCAGCAGCTTGGAACAGGGGATGAGTCGAGTAGCTTTCTTT. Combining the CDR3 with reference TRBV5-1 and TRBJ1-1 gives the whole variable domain KAGVTQTPRYLIKTRGQQVTLSCSPISGHRSVSWYQQTPGQGLQFLFEYFSETQRNKGNFPGRFSGRQFSNSRSEMNVSTLELGDSALYLCASSLEQGMSRVAFFGQGTRLTVV.

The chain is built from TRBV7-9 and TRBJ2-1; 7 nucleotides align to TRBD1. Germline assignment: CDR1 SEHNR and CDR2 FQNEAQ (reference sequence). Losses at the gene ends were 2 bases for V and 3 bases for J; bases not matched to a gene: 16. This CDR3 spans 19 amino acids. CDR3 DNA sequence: TGTGCCAGCAGCTTATATCCCCGACCTGGACAGGACATCTACAATGAGCAGTTCTTC. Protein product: CASSLYPRPGQDIYNEQFF.

This chain's CDR3 is CASSLGPRGTEAFF. The CDR3 DNA follows: TGTGCCAGCAGTTTGGGCCCTAGAGGGACTGAAGCTTTCTTT. The chain combines TRBV27 with TRBJ1-1; D call uncertain. The V end lost 3 bases, the J end lost 5 bases, and 13 bases lay between the germline ends. In germline, CDR1 is MNHEY, CDR2 SMNVEV (reference sequence). The CDR3 has 14 residues.

CDR3 residues: CASSSRTGGYTF. The CDR3 nucleotides are TGTGCCAGCAGCTCGCGGACCGGTGGCTACACCTTC. The chain uses TRBV5-6 and TRBJ1-2; D call uncertain. V dropped 3 bases and J dropped 7 bases, with 10 bases sitting between them. The CDR3 is made up of 12 amino acids. CDR1 and CDR2 from the germline V gene are SGHDT and YYEEEE.

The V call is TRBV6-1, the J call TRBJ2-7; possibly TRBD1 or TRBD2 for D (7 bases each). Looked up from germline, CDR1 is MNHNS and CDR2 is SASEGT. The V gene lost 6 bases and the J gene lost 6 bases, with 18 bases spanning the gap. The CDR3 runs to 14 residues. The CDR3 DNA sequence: TGTGCCAGCAGGGGAGGGGGACAGACTCCCGAGCAGTACTTC. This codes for CASRGGGQTPEQYF.

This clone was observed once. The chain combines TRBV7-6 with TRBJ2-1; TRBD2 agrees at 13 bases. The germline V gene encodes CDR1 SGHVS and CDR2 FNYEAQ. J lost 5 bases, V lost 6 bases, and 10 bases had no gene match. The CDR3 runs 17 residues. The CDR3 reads CASSLNPGLAGNNEQFF. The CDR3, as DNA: TGTGCCAGCAGTTTAAATCCGGGACTAGCGGGAAACAATGAGCAGTTCTTC.

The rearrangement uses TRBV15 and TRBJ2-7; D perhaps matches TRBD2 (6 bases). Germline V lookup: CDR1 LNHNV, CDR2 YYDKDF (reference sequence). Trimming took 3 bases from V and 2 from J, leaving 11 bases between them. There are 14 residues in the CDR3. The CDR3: CATSSGGTAYEQYF. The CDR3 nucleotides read TGTGCCACCAGCAGTGGGGGGACGGCCTACGAGCAGTACTTC.

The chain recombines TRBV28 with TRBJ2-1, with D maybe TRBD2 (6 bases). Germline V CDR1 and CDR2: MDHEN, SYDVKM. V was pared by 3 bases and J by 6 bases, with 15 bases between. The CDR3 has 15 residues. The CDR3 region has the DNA TGTGCCAGCAGTTTTTTAGGCAGGGAGGTCAATGAGCAGTTCTTC. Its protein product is CASSFLGREVNEQFF.

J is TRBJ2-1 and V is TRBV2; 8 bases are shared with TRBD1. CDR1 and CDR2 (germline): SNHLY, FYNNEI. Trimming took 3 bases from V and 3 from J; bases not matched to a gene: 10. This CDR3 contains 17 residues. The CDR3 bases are TGTGCCAGCAGTGAGTCCCTGGACAGGGTTTACTACAATGAGCAGTTCTTC. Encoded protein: CASSESLDRVYYNEQFF.

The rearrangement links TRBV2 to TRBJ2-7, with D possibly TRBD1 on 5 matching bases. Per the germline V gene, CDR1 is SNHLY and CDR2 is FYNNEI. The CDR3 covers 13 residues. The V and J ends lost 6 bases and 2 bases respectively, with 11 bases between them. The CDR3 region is CASRNDRAYEQYF. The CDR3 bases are TGTGCCAGCAGGAATGACAGAGCCTACGAGCAGTACTTC.

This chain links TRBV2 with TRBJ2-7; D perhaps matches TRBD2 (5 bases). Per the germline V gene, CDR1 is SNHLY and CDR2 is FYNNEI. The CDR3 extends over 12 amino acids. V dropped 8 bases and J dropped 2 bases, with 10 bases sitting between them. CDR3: CASQTKPYEQYF. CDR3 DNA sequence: TGTGCCAGCCAGACTAAGCCCTACGAGCAGTACTTC.

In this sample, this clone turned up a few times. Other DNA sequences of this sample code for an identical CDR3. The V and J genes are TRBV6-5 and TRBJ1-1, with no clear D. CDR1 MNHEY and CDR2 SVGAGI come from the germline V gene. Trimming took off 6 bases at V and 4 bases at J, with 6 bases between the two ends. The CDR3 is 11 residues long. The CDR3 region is CASSSPTEAFF. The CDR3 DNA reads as TGTGCCAGCAGCTCACCCACTGAAGCTTTCTTT.

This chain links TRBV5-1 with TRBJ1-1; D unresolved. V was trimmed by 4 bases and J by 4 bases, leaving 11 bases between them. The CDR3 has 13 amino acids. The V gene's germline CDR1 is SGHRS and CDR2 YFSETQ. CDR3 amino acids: CASSVAGITEAFF. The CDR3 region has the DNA TGCGCCAGCAGCGTTGCCGGGATCACTGAAGCTTTCTTT.